There are many counts of the clone carrying this T cell receptor (beta chain). The antigen remains undetermined. The data were taken from a study of T cells in Graves' hyperthyroidism and ophthalmopathy. Across the whole study: Before treatment of any kind, peripheral blood was taken at initial diagnosis.

Hyperthyroidism in the patients, aged 18 to 65, was newly diagnosed and under 2 months in duration. RNA transcripts provided the source from which TCR beta CDR3 regions were amplified. First-round RT-PCR of the TCR CDR3 relied on the HTBI primer set. TCRdb ran MiXCR on the multiplex PCR reads and lists one entry per CDR3 protein. The sample includes about 500,000 distinct CDR3 sequences, 16% of them seen just once. Points from the study as a whole: The model's output predicted ophthalmopathy at a median of about 6.5 months prior to onset. Most clonotypes that expanded in the thyroid above 0.001 also showed up in blood.

The clonotype was recovered from a woman younger than 35 with Graves' hyperthyroidism. Sequencing used blood.

The CDR3 bases are TGCGCCAGCAGCTTGGAAGGGAACCACTTGAACACTGAAGCTTTCTTT. It is translated as CASSLEGNHLNTEAFF. The chain recombines TRBV5-1 with TRBJ1-1, with D hard to call. Germline CDR1 and CDR2: SGHRS and YFSETQ. CDR3 length: 16 amino acids. Deletions cut 0 bases from V and 0 bases from J, with 12 bases between.